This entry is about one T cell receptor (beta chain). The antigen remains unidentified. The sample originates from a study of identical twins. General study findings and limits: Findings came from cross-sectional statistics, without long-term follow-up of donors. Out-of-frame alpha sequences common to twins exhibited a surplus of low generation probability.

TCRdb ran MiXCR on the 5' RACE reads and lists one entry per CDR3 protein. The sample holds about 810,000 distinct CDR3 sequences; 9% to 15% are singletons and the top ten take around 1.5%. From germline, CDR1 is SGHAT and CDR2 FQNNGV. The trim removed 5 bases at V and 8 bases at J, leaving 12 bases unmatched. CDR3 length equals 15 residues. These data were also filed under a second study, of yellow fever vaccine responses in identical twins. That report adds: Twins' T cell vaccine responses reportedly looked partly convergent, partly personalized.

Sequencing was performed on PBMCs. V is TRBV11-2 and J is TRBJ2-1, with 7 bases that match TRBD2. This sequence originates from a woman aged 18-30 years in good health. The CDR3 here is CASSPSGATTDEQFF. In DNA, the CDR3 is TGTGCCAGCAGCCCGAGCGGGGCTACTACCGATGAGCAGTTCTTC.